What follows describes a single TCR beta chain. No cognate antigen has been identified for it. No base quality information exists; no much larger clone differs at one position. This entry belongs to a study of blood T cell repertoires in COVID-19 (dated by TCRdb to the early 2020s). At the level of the whole study: The collaborator samples originated in the United States, Italy and Spain and spanned the acute and convalescent phases of COVID-19. Where available, HLA class I and class II types were obtained from metadata supplied by the sample provider rather than from assay-based typing. Subjects who had been exposed to COVID-19, were actively infected with it, or had recovered from it provided the deeply sampled blood TCRbeta repertoires that made up the dataset. The material from the prospective study consisted of cDNA or gDNA derived from T cells, B-cell-depleted T cells, or PBMCs. The repertoires were released in a freely available public database intended as a resource for research on the immune response to SARS-CoV-2. The sample metadata nearly always contained a de-identified subject ID, COVID-19 status, age in years and sex. Samples were obtained from the ongoing ImmuneRACE study (first 160 participants) and from about 1,300 subjects provided by 6 global collaborators. Results and caveats for the whole study, not just this receptor: The quantity of clinical and demographic metadata differed by source and by participant and was supplied without curation.

The CDR3 goes from the cysteine to the phenylalanine over 17 residues. Left in the record is the CDR3 DNA by itself, 51 bases read in frame from the first base. From a lookup of the germline V gene, CDR1 and CDR2 are KGHDR and SFDVKD. Here V drops 4 bases and J drops 4 bases, and the junction holds 9 bases not matched to any gene. Each collaborating institution followed its own protocols to collect whole blood in K2EDTA tubes. Collaborator samples were shipped for TCRbeta analysis as frozen whole blood, isolated PBMCs, or DNA extracted from either sample type. The immunoSEQ Assay, a bias-controlled multiplex PCR, was used to amplify TCRbeta CDR3 regions from genomic DNA. In the original analysis: Within the assay, amplification of reference gene primers was used to estimate how many nucleated cells each sample contained. To quantify the absolute abundance of each unique TCRbeta CDR3 rearrangement, sequence reads were collapsed and filtered. For each sample, productive Simpson clonality was calculated as the square root of Simpson's diversity index across productive rearrangements. The source is immuneACCESS, and TCRdb retained only in-frame sequences with V and J called. Part of the clones is not carried over; for the studies checked, unresolved V genes explain less than half of this, and the remainder is unexplained. V, J and clone size are those of that table, while D and trimming were read from the DNA. The sample includes about 200,000 clones, with 70% to 90% observed a single time. Of the sample, 4.5% to 5% is held by the ten largest clones.

This receptor was obtained from a woman of 80 years or more with acute or convalescent COVID-19. This sequence uses TRBV24-1 and TRBJ2-1, with 10 central nucleotides matching TRBD1. The sequenced material came from peripheral blood. The CDR3 region has the sequence CATSDQLDRGNYNEQFF. The DNA is TGTGCCACCAGTGACCAGCTGGACAGGGGGAATTACAATGAGCAGTTCTTC.